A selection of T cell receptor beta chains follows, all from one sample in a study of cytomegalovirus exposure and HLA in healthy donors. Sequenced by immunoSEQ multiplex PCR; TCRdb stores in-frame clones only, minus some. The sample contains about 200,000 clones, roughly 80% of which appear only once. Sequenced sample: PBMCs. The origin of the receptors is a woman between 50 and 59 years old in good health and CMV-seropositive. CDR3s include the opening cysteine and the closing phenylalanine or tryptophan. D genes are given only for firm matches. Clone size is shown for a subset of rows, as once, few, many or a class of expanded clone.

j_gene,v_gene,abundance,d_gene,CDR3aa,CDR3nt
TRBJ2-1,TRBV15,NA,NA,CATSSSGVYNEQFF,TGTGCCACCAGCAGTTCAGGGGTCTACAATGAGCAGTTCTTC
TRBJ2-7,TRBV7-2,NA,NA,CASSLVGQQPDDEQYF,TGTGCCAGCAGCTTAGTTGGACAGCAGCCTGATGACGAGCAGTACTTC
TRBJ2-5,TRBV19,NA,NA,CASSIERGETQYF,TGTGCCAGTAGTATAGAAAGGGGAGAGACCCAGTACTTC
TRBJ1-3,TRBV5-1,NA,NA,CASSLGQPSSGNTIYF,TGCGCCAGCAGCTTGGGACAACCGAGCTCTGGAAACACCATATATTTT
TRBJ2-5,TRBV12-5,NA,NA,CASAPGTKGGQETQYF,TGTGCTAGTGCCCCGGGGACAAAAGGGGGCCAAGAGACCCAGTACTTC
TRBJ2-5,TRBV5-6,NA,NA,CASSFKETQYF,TGTGCCAGCAGCTTCAAAGAGACCCAGTACTTC
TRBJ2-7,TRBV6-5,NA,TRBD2,CAASRGGQDYEQYF,TGTGCCGCTAGTCGGGGGGGACAAGACTACGAGCAGTACTTC
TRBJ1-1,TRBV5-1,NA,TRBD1,CASSLFGTGTEAFF,TGCGCCAGCAGCTTGTTTGGGACAGGGACTGAAGCTTTCTTT
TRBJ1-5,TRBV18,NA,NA,CASSPFSDRLFNQPQHF,TGTGCCAGCTCACCGTTTTCTGACAGACTCTTCAATCAGCCCCAGCATTTT
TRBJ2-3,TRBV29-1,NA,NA,CSVGQPGTQYF,TGCAGCGTTGGGCAACCAGGTACGCAGTATTTT
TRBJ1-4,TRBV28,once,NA,CATVGAATNEKLFF,TGTGCCACGGTTGGGGCCGCAACTAATGAAAAACTGTTTTTT
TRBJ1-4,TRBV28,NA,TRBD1,CASCLDRPYEKLFF,TGTGCCAGCTGTTTGGACAGGCCTTATGAAAAACTGTTTTTT
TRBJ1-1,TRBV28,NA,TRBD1,CASSERQGGTEAFF,TGTGCCAGCAGTGAACGACAGGGGGGAACTGAAGCTTTCTTT
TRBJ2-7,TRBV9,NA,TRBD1,CASSVDGTGVSSDEQYF,TGTGCCAGCAGCGTAGACGGGACAGGGGTGAGCAGCGACGAGCAGTACTTC
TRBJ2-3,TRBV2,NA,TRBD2,CASTSGGGRDTQYF,TGTGCCAGCACCAGCGGGGGGGGCAGGGATACGCAGTATTTT
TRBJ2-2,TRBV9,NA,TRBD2,CASSVGGPTSGSGELFF,TGTGCCAGCAGCGTAGGGGGACCCACTAGCGGGTCCGGGGAGCTGTTTTTT
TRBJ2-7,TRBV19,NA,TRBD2,CASSSGRAYEQYF,TGTGCCAGTAGTAGCGGGAGGGCCTACGAGCAGTACTTC
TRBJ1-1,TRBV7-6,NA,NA,CASSQNGGQAFF,TGTGCCAGCAGCCAGAACGGAGGCCAAGCTTTCTTT
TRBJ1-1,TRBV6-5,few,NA,CASSYEGRRGTEAFF,TGTGCCAGCAGTTACGAGGGCCGCAGGGGCACTGAAGCTTTCTTT
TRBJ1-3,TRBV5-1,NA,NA,CASSLGQSGNTIYF,TGCGCCAGCAGCTTGGGACAATCTGGAAACACCATATATTTT
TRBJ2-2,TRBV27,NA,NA,CASSPANTGELFF,TGTGCCAGCAGTCCTGCGAACACCGGGGAGCTGTTTTTT
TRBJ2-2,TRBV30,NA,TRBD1,CAWRAKDRGNTGELFF,TGTGCCTGGAGGGCAAAAGACAGGGGGAACACCGGGGAGCTGTTTTTT
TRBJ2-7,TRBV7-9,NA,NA,CASSPGKGTYEQYF,TGTGCCAGCAGCCCGGGGAAAGGGACCTACGAGCAGTACTTC
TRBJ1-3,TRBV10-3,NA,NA,CAISEYSSGNTIYF,TGTGCCATCAGTGAATACAGCTCTGGAAACACCATATATTTT
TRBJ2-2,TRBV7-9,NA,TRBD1,CASSLGDRATGELFF,TGTGCCAGCAGCTTAGGTGACAGGGCTACCGGGGAGCTGTTTTTT
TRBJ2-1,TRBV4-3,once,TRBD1,CASSQRQGGRNEQFF,TGCGCCAGCAGCCAACGACAGGGTGGTAGGAATGAGCAGTTCTTC
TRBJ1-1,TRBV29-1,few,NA,CSVDLGRRAFF,TGCAGCGTTGATTTGGGCCGTAGGGCTTTCTTT
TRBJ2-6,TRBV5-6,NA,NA,CASEGDSGANVLTF,TGTGCCAGCGAAGGGGACTCTGGGGCCAACGTCCTGACTTTC
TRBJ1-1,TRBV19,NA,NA,CASTGDGLLLNTEAFF,TGTGCCAGTACGGGGGACGGACTTTTGTTGAACACTGAAGCTTTCTTT
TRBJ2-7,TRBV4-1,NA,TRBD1,CASSQGTGKVYEQYF,TGCGCCAGCAGCCAAGGGACAGGGAAAGTGTACGAGCAGTACTTC
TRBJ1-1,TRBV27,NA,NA,CASSLVGGRTEAFF,TGTGCCAGCAGTTTAGTGGGGGGACGCACTGAAGCTTTCTTT
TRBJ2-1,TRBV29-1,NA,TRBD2,CSVGLAGGRGEQFF,TGCAGCGTGGGACTAGCGGGAGGGCGAGGTGAGCAGTTCTTC
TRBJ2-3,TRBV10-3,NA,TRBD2,CAISDTSGRTDTQYF,TGTGCCATCAGTGATACTAGCGGGAGAACAGATACGCAGTATTTT
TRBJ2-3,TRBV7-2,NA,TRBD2,CASSLGAGGGTDTQYF,TGTGCCAGCAGCTTAGGAGCGGGGGGGGGCACAGATACGCAGTATTTT
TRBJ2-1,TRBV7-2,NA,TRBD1,CASSFDRAGEQFF,TGTGCCAGCAGCTTCGACAGGGCGGGTGAGCAGTTCTTC
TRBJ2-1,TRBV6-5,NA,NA,CASSPLRGAYNEQFF,TGTGCCAGCAGTCCCCTCCGGGGAGCCTACAATGAGCAGTTCTTC
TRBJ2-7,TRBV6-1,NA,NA,CASSHGTVSYEQYF,TGTGCCAGCAGCCACGGGACTGTCTCCTACGAGCAGTACTTC
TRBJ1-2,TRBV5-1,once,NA,CASSLGGQHYGYTF,TGCGCCAGCAGCTTGGGTGGACAGCACTATGGCTACACCTTC
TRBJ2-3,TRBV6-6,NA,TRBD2,CASSYSRRGGDTQYF,TGTGCCAGCAGTTACTCGAGGCGGGGGGGAGATACGCAGTATTTT
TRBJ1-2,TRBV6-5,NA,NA,CASSYGGGSSGYTF,TGTGCCAGCAGTTACGGGGGGGGAAGCTCTGGCTACACCTTC
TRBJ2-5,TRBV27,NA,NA,CASSLSRLQGETQYF,TGTGCCAGCAGTTTATCGCGACTCCAGGGAGAGACCCAGTACTTC
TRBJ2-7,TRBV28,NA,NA,CASVAADTYEQYF,TGTGCCAGCGTGGCCGCAGACACCTACGAGCAGTACTTC
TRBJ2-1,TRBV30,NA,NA,CAWSGRREYNEQFF,TGTGCCTGGAGTGGCAGGCGGGAATACAATGAGCAGTTCTTC
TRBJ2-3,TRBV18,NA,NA,CASSPSDGLAGADTQYF,TGTGCCAGCTCACCCTCGGATGGGCTGGCAGGGGCAGATACGCAGTATTTT
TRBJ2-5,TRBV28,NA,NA,CASRGGVQETQYF,TGTGCCAGCAGGGGGGGAGTCCAAGAGACCCAGTACTTC
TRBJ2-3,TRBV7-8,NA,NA,CASSLAWGTLLYTQYF,TGTGCCAGCAGCTTAGCTTGGGGGACTCTTCTCTATACGCAGTATTTT
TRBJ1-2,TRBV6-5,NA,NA,CASTRGGFQNYGYTF,TGTGCCAGCACCCGGGGGGGGTTTCAAAACTATGGCTACACCTTC
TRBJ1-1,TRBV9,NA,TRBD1,CASSTTGTENTEAFF,TGTGCCAGCAGCACAACCGGGACAGAGAACACTGAAGCTTTCTTT
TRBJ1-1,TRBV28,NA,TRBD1,CASSSGQRIPEAFF,TGTGCCAGCAGTTCGGGACAGAGGATCCCTGAAGCTTTCTTT
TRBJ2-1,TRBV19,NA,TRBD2,CASSLGTSGADEQFF,TGTGCCAGTAGCTTAGGGACTAGCGGGGCGGATGAGCAGTTCTTC
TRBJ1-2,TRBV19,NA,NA,CASSMSDKHGYTF,TGTGCCAGTAGTATGTCGGACAAGCACGGCTACACCTTC
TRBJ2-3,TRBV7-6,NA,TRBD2,CASSLIAGGLADTQYF,TGTGCCAGCAGCCTTATAGCGGGGGGGCTCGCAGATACGCAGTATTTT
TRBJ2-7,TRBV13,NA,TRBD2,CASSFQGGGAYEQYF,TGTGCCAGCAGCTTCCAGGGCGGGGGGGCTTACGAGCAGTACTTC
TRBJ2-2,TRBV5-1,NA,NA,CASSSSTQGTGELFF,TGCGCCAGCAGCTCCTCTACCCAGGGGACCGGGGAGCTGTTTTTT
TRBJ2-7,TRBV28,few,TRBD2,CASSLLAGGPLEQYF,TGTGCCAGCAGTTTACTAGCGGGAGGCCCCCTCGAGCAGTACTTC
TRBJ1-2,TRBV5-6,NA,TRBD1,CASSLTGAVYGYTF,TGTGCCAGCAGCCTTACAGGGGCCGTCTATGGCTACACCTTC
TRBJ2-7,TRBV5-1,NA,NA,CASRTVSSSSYEQYF,TGCGCCAGCAGAACAGTCTCCTCGAGCTCCTACGAGCAGTACTTC
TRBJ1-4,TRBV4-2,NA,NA,CASSQGDGTGEKLFF,TGTGCCAGCAGCCAAGGCGACGGGACTGGGGAAAAACTGTTTTTT
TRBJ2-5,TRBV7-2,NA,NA,CASSAPGGGGETQYF,TGTGCCAGCAGCGCTCCGGGGGGCGGGGGAGAGACCCAGTACTTC